Listed below are T cell receptor beta chains from one sample, sequenced in a study of OX40 agonist ivuxolimab in advanced cancers. Some clones are missing from TCRdb's copy, which holds only in-frame ones; the method was immunoSEQ multiplex PCR. The data show approximately 9,800 clones, with about three quarters seen just once and roughly 31% held by the top ten. This specimen consisted of CD4+ or CD8+ T cells sorted from blood, obtained in a trial of the OX40 agonist ivuxolimab. The receptors here all came from an adult with an advanced solid tumor such as melanoma, head and neck, liver or kidney cancer. Both conserved end residues are part of each CDR3. A D gene is named only where the DNA matches it firmly. Not every row has a clone size; where given, it reads once, few, many or a size class.

TRBJ2-3 . TRBD2 TRBV7-8 TGTGCCAGCCCCCCTAGGGGACTAGCGGGAGTGGGATCTAGCACAGATACGCAGTATTTT CASPPRGLAGVGSSTDTQYF
TRBJ2-7 . . TRBV6-1 TGTGCCATCGACAGTTACGAGCAGTACTTC CAIDSYEQYF
TRBJ2-1 . TRBD2 TRBV18 TGTGCCAGCTCACCTGCGGGGGACAATGAGCAGTTCTTC CASSPAGDNEQFF
TRBJ2-7 . . TRBV5-5 TGTGCCAGCCGCGGGGACCTCAGGGAGCAGTACTTC CASRGDLREQYF
TRBJ2-1 . TRBD2 TRBV11-2 TGTGCCAGCAGCCCCCTAGCGGGAGCCGGGAATGAGCAGTTCTTC CASSPLAGAGNEQFF
TRBJ1-1 . . TRBV7-2 TGTGCCAGCAGCTTAGCTTGGAACACTGAAGCTTTCTTT CASSLAWNTEAFF
TRBJ2-7 . . TRBV2 TGTGCCACCTCGGGTCTCGAGCAGTACTTC CATSGLEQYF
TRBJ1-6 . . TRBV4-1 TGCGCCAGCAGCCAAGGTCACGGAGATTCACCCCTCCACTTT CASSQGHGDSPLHF
TRBJ1-1 few . TRBV2 TGTGCCAGCATCCCGGACGGGAACACTGAAGCTTTCTTT CASIPDGNTEAFF
TRBJ2-5 . . TRBV4-1 TGCGCCAGCAGCCAAGAGCAATACGGGAACCAAGAGACCCAGTACTTC CASSQEQYGNQETQYF
TRBJ2-3 . . TRBV30 TGTGCCTGGTCTCAGGGGCTTGGCACAGATACGCAGTATTTT CAWSQGLGTDTQYF